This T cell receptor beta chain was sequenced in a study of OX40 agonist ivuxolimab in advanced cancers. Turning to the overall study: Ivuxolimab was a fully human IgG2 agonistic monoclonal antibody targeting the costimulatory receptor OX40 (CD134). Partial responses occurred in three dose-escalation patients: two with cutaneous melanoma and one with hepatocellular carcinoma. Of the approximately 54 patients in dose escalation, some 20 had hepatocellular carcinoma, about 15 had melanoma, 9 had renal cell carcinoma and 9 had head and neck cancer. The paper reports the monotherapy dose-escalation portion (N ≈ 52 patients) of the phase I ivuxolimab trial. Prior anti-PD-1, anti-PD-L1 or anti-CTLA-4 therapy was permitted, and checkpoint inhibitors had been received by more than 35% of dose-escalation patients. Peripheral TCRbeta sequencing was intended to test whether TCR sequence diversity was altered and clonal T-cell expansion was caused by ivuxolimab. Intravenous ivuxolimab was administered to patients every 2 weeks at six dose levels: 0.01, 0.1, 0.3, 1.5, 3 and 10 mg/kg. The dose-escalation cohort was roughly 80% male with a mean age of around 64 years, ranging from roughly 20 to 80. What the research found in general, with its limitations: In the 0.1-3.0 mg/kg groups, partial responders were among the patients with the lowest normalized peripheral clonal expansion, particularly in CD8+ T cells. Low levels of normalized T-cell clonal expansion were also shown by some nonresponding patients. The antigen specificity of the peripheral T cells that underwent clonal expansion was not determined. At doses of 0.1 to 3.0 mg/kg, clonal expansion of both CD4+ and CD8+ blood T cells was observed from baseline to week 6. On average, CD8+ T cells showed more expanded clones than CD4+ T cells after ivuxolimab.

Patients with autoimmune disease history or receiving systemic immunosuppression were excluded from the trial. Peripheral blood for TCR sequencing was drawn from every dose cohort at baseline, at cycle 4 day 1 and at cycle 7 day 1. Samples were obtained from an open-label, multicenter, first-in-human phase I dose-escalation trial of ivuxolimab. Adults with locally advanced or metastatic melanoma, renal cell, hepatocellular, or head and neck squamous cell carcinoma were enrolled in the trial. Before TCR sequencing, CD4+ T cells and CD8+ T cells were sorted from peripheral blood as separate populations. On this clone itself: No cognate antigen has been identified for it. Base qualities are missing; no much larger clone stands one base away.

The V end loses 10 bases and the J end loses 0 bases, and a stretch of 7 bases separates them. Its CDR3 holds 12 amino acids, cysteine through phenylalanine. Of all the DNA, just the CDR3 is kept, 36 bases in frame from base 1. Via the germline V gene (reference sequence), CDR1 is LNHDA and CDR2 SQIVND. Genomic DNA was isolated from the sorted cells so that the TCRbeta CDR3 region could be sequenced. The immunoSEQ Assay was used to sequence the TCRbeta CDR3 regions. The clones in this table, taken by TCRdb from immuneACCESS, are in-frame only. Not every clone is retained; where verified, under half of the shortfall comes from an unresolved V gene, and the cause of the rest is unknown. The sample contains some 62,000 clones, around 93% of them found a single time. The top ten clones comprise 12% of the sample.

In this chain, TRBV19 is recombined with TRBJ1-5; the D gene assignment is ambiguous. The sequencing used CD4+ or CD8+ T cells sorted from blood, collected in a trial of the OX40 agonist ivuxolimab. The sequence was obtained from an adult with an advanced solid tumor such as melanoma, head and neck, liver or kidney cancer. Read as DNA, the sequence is TGTGCCACCCGTATTAGCAATCAGCCCCAGCATTTT. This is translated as CATRISNQPQHF.